This is a list of T cell receptor beta chains from one sample in a study of cytomegalovirus exposure and HLA in healthy donors. Only in-frame clones appear in the TCRdb table, and some are missing; sequencing was by immunoSEQ multiplex PCR. The sample holds over 200,000 clones, 65% to 85% seen once. Sequenced: PBMCs. These receptors originate from a woman aged 25 to 45 in good health and CMV-seropositive. CDR3s include the opening cysteine and the closing phenylalanine or tryptophan. Fields, in order: J gene, V gene, clone size, D gene, CDR3 DNA, CDR3 protein. The D gene is left open where the match is weak. The listing skips clone size in some rows; elsewhere it reads once, few, many or a size class.

TRBJ2-1 | TRBV5-1 | NA | TRBD2 | TGCGCCAGCAGCTTGGCCGGGACTAGCGGGACCAATGAGCAGTTCTTC | CASSLAGTSGTNEQFF
TRBJ2-7 | TRBV30 | NA | NA | TGTGCCTGGAGTGCGACTACTCAGGGTTCCTACGAGCAGTACTTC | CAWSATTQGSYEQYF
TRBJ1-2 | TRBV25-1 | NA | NA | TGTGCCAGCAGTGACAACTTTAACTATGGCTACACCTTC | CASSDNFNYGYTF
TRBJ1-1 | TRBV6-5 | NA | NA | TGTGCCACCCTCTCGCAGGGGCACACTGAAGCTTTCTTT | CATLSQGHTEAFF
TRBJ1-1 | TRBV28 | NA | TRBD1 | TGTGCCAGCATTTGGAGGACAGGGGCCACTGAAGCTTTCTTT | CASIWRTGATEAFF
TRBJ1-3 | TRBV30 | NA | NA | TGTGCCTGGAGGACTGAGGGGTTTACTGGAAACACCATATATTTT | CAWRTEGFTGNTIYF
TRBJ1-5 | TRBV4-3 | once | NA | TGCGCCAGCAGCCAAACAGATGATAGCAATCAGCCCCAGCATTTT | CASSQTDDSNQPQHF
TRBJ1-3 | TRBV30 | NA | TRBD1 | TGTGCCTGTACACTCGGGACAGCTGGAAACACCATATATTTT | CACTLGTAGNTIYF
TRBJ2-7 | TRBV7-8 | once | TRBD2 | TGTGCCAGCAGCTTAGGTCGCGGGAGGCACCACGAGCAGTACTTC | CASSLGRGRHHEQYF
TRBJ2-7 | TRBV6-5 | NA | NA | TGTGCCAGCAGTTACTTGGCGGATGGCTACGAGCAGTACTTC | CASSYLADGYEQYF
TRBJ1-2 | TRBV12-1 | NA | NA | TGTGCCAGCAGCTCTCCCACTGACAGGGGGATGAACTATGGCTACACCTTC | CASSSPTDRGMNYGYTF
TRBJ2-3 | TRBV5-5 | NA | TRBD2 | TGTGCCAGCAGACGAGGGGAGGGGAGTTTTTGGAATACGCAATATTTT | CASRRGEGSFWNTQYF
TRBJ2-1 | TRBV9 | NA | TRBD2 | TGTGCCAGCAGCACAAGCGGGAGGAGGTCCTACAATGAGCAGTTCTTC | CASSTSGRRSYNEQFF
TRBJ2-3 | TRBV28 | NA | TRBD1 | TGTGCCAGTTGGACAGGAGTGATAGATACGCAGTATTTT | CASWTGVIDTQYF
TRBJ2-3 | TRBV6-5 | few | TRBD2 | TGTGCCAGCAGTTACGGGACTAGCGACACAGATACGCAGTATTTT | CASSYGTSDTDTQYF
TRBJ1-2 | TRBV6-5 | once | NA | TGTGCCAGCAGTTACTCAGGCAGCGGACTCTCTGGCTACACCTTC | CASSYSGSGLSGYTF
TRBJ2-7 | TRBV6-4 | NA | NA | TGTGCCAGCAGGAGAGTCCTAGTAAGCTCCTACGAGCAGTACTTC | CASRRVLVSSYEQYF
TRBJ2-1 | TRBV29-1 | NA | TRBD2 | TGCAGCGTTGAGAGCCGCCTAGCGGAAAGCTACAATGAGCAGTTCTTC | CSVESRLAESYNEQFF
TRBJ1-1 | TRBV7-9 | NA | TRBD1 | TGTGCCAGCAGCTCGCGAGGACAGGGCACTGAAGCTTTCTTT | CASSSRGQGTEAFF
TRBJ2-7 | TRBV7-8 | NA | NA | TGTGCCAGCAGCCCTAGAGGGGCAGCCTCCTACGAGCAGTACTTC | CASSPRGAASYEQYF
TRBJ2-7 | TRBV30 | NA | NA | TGTGCCTGGAGTGTCGGATCCTACGAGCAGTACTTC | CAWSVGSYEQYF
TRBJ2-6 | TRBV10-3 | NA | NA | TGTGCCATCAGCACAGGGTCTGGGGCCAACGTCCTGACTTTC | CAISTGSGANVLTF
TRBJ2-2 | TRBV5-4 | NA | TRBD2 | TGTGCCAGCAGCTTGAGGAGGGGGACTAGCGGGGAGCTGTTTTTT | CASSLRRGTSGELFF
TRBJ2-7 | TRBV15 | NA | TRBD1 | TGTGCCACCAGCAGTAACAGGGGCCTCTACGAGCAGTACTTC | CATSSNRGLYEQYF
TRBJ1-5 | TRBV19 | NA | TRBD1 | TGTGCCAGTACCTCGACAGGGGGCGATCAGCCCCAGCATTTT | CASTSTGGDQPQHF
TRBJ2-1 | TRBV7-2 | NA | NA | TGTGCCAGCAGCCCCCGAAGGAACTCACGCTCCTACAATGAGCAGTTCTTC | CASSPRRNSRSYNEQFF
TRBJ1-1 | TRBV6-5 | NA | NA | TGTGCCAGCAGTTCGTCAGGGAACACTGAAGCTTTCTTT | CASSSSGNTEAFF
TRBJ2-3 | TRBV20-1 | NA | NA | TGCAGTGTAACGGTCACAGATACGCAGTATTTT | CSVTVTDTQYF
TRBJ2-7 | TRBV11-2 | NA | NA | TGTGCCAGCAGCTTAGACGGTGGGGGTCGACTCGAGCAGTACTTC | CASSLDGGGRLEQYF
TRBJ2-1 | TRBV29-1 | NA | TRBD2 | TGCAGCGTTGGGACTAGCGGGAGGAATGAGCAGTTCTTC | CSVGTSGRNEQFF
TRBJ2-7 | TRBV30 | NA | NA | TGTGCCTGGAATGCGGGGGCCGCCTACGAGCAGTACTTC | CAWNAGAAYEQYF
TRBJ2-7 | TRBV10-3 | NA | NA | TGTGCCATCACCCCGGGAGCCACCTACGAGCAGTACTTC | CAITPGATYEQYF
TRBJ1-2 | TRBV28 | NA | NA | TGTGCCAACGCTCAGACTTGGACGGGCGACTATGGCTACACCTTC | CANAQTWTGDYGYTF
TRBJ2-2 | TRBV18 | NA | TRBD1 | TGTGCCAGCTCTCCCCCTGGACAGGGAGAAACCGGGGAGCTGTTTTTT | CASSPPGQGETGELFF
TRBJ1-2 | TRBV4-1 | NA | NA | TGCGCCAGCAGCCCTTCTGGGAGCTATGGCTACACCTTC | CASSPSGSYGYTF
TRBJ2-7 | TRBV7-2 | NA | TRBD2 | TGTGCCAGCAGTTCGAGCGGGAGGCCGGTCGACGAGCAGTACTTC | CASSSSGRPVDEQYF
TRBJ2-1 | TRBV5-6 | NA | TRBD2 | TGTGCCAGCAGCTTGGTTTCTAGCGGGGGGCCCGAGCAGTTCTTC | CASSLVSSGGPEQFF
TRBJ2-7 | TRBV4-1 | NA | TRBD2 | TGCGCCAGCAGCCAAGCTTCTAGCGGGAGTTACGAGCAGTACTTC | CASSQASSGSYEQYF
TRBJ2-7 | TRBV13 | NA | TRBD2 | TGTGCCAGCAGCCACAACCCAGGGACTAGCTACGAGCAGTACTTC | CASSHNPGTSYEQYF
TRBJ2-7 | TRBV28 | NA | NA | TGTGCCAGCAGTGGCAGTCCCTACTACGAGCAGTACTTC | CASSGSPYYEQYF
TRBJ1-4 | TRBV9 | NA | NA | TGTGCCAGCAGCGTAGGACCCGCGGGCGTATTAGAAAAACTGTTTTTT | CASSVGPAGVLEKLFF
TRBJ2-3 | TRBV28 | NA | TRBD1 | TGTGCCAGCAGTTCCAGGACAGGGGGCACAGATACGCAGTATTTT | CASSSRTGGTDTQYF
TRBJ1-1 | TRBV7-2 | once | NA | TGTGCCAGCAGCTTCGACAGCGTGAACACTGAAGCTTTCTTT | CASSFDSVNTEAFF
TRBJ1-2 | TRBV6-1 | NA | TRBD1 | TGTGCCAGCAGTGAACAGGGGGGGGCGGACTATGGCTACACCTTC | CASSEQGGADYGYTF
TRBJ1-5 | TRBV15 | NA | TRBD1 | TGTGCCACCAGCAGAGACAAGGGGGCGGTTCAGCCCCAGCATTTT | CATSRDKGAVQPQHF
TRBJ2-7 | TRBV28 | NA | NA | TGTGCCAGCAGTTTCTCCGTCGTGGGCGAGCAGTACTTC | CASSFSVVGEQYF
TRBJ1-5 | TRBV10-3 | NA | NA | TGTGCCATCAGTGAACAGCCCAATCAGCCCCAGCATTTT | CAISEQPNQPQHF
TRBJ1-2 | TRBV28 | NA | NA | TGTGCCAGCGAAGCAGTTTTGCAGACACCGGTTTTGTTGAGTGGCTACACCTTC | CASEAVLQTPVLLSGYTF